This TCR beta chain was captured in a study of CXCR3-negative and CXCR3-positive naive CD8 T cells. Study-level results: Whereas both naive subsets had comparably high diversity, memory CD8+ cells had much lower diversity.

Researchers prepared the TRB cDNA libraries using 5' RACE with UMI labels. TCRdb reprocessed the 5' RACE reads; each CDR3 protein has one entry and no DNA is given. The ten top clones account for around 15%, within a sample of approximately 40,000 distinct CDR3 sequences. A remark on this clonotype: The antigen is unknown.

Sequenced material: memory CD8+ T cells from blood. The source of this sequence is a human donor in good health. Some clones in this sample may be carry-over from other donors' samples.

CDR3 protein: CASTQPGENQPQHF. The genes are TRBV28 and TRBJ1-5; TCRdb selects TRBD1, and the lack of DNA leaves this call unchecked. This CDR3 is built from 14 residues. The germline V gene has CDR1 MDHEN and CDR2 SYDVKM.